This T cell receptor (beta chain) stems from a study of T cell responses to AZD1222 COVID-19 vaccine. Study-wide results and caveats: Across the whole spike, CD4 TCRs peaked at regions 160-218 and 743-854. Every sample of the repertoires postdated the peak T cell response. Among those given AZD1222, only 6 or 7 were seropositive at baseline.

About this clone: The antigen is undetermined.

Profiling relied on immunoSEQ multiplex PCR, and the TCRdb table lists in-frame clones only, not all of them. This sample has roughly 35,000 clones; about 86% occur once, and the top ten carry 6.8%. Sequenced material: peripheral blood, taken on day 0 of AZD1222 vaccination. This sequence originates from an adult in good health.

CDR3 region: CASSYPTSTAFNEQFF. The CDR3, as DNA: TGTGCCAGCAGTTACCCCACGTCAACCGCTTTCAATGAGCAGTTCTTC. The chain recombines TRBV6-2 or TRBV6-3 with TRBJ2-1; D remains unclear. The CDR3 has 16 residues. Trimming took 2 bases from V and 6 from J, leaving 17 bases between them. Germline assignment: CDR1 MNHEY and CDR2 SVGEGT.